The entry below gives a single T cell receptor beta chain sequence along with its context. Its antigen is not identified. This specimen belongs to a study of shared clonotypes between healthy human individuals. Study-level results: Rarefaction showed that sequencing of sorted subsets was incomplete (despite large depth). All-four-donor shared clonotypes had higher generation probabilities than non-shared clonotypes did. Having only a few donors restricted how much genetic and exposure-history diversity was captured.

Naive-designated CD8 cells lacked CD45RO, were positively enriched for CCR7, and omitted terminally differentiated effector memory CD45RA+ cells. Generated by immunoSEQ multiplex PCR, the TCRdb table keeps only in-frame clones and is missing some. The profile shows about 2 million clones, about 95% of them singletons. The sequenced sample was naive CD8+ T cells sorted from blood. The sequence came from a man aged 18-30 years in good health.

The CDR3 DNA reads TGTGCCATCAGTGACCCGACAGAGATGAATGAAAAACTGTTTTTT. It encodes CAISDPTEMNEKLFF. The V and J genes are TRBV10-3 and TRBJ1-4; D may be TRBD1 (5 bases). The CDR3 has 15 amino acids. CDR1 and CDR2 (germline): ENHRY, SYGVKD. Trimming cost V 3 bases and J 5 bases, with 13 bases left between them.